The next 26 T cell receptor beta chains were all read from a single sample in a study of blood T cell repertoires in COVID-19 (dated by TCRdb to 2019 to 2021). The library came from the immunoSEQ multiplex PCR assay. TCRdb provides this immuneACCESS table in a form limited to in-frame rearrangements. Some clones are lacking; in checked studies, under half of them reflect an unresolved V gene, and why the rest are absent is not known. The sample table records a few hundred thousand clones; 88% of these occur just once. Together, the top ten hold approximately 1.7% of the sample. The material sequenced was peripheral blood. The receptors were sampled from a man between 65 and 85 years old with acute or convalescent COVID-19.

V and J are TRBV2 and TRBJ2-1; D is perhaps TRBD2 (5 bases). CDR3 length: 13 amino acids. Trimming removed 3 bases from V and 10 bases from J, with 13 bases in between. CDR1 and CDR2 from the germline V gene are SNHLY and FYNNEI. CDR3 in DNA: TGTGCCAGCAGTGAGGGAGTAGTCAGCGAGCAGTTCTTC. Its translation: CASSEGVVSEQFF.

DNA of the CDR3: TGTGCCAGTAGTATAGGCAGTCAGGGGCTCCCCTACGAGCAGTACTTC. Amino acids: CASSIGSQGLPYEQYF. This chain uses TRBV19 with TRBJ2-7; possibly TRBD1 for D (6 bases). In germline, CDR1 is LNHDA, CDR2 SQIVND (reference sequence). Trimming pared 1 base from V and 2 bases from J, leaving 15 bases between. The CDR3 is 16 residues long.

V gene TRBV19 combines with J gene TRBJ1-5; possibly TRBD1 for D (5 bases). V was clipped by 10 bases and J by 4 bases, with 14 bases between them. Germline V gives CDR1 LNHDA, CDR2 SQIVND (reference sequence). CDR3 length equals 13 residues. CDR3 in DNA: TGTGCCATTTCGGACCGGGGGAATCAGCCCCAGCATTTT. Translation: CAISDRGNQPQHF.

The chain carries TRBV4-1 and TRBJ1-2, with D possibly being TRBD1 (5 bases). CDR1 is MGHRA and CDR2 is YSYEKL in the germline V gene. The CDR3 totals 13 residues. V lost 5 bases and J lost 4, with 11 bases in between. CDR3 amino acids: CASSSGDVYGYTF. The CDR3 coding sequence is TGCGCCAGCAGCTCGGGGGACGTCTATGGCTACACCTTC.

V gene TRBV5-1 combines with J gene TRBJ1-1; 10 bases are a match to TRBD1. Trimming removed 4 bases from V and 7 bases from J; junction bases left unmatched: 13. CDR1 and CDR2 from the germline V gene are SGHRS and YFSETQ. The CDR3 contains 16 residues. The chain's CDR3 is CASSVAPSGTGDEAFF. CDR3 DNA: TGCGCCAGCAGCGTCGCTCCCTCCGGGACAGGGGATGAAGCTTTCTTT.

CDR3 in DNA: TGTGCCAGCAGCTTTGGCGGGGCTAGCTCCTACAATGAGCAGTTCTTC. It is translated as CASSFGGASSYNEQFF. This chain links TRBV5-4 with TRBJ2-1, with D perhaps TRBD2 (6 bases). This CDR3 region has 16 residues. Germline loops: CDR1 SGHNT, CDR2 YYREEE (reference sequence). Between the trimmed V and J ends, which lost 2 bases and 0 bases, there was a span of 12 bases.

The CDR3 region is CASVREGTDTQYF. CDR3 DNA sequence: TGTGCCAGCGTGCGGGAGGGCACAGATACGCAGTATTTT. The chain combines TRBV6-5 with TRBJ2-3, with TRBD2 identical over 8 bases. Germline CDR1 is MNHEY and CDR2 is SVGAGI. This CDR3 has 13 residues. V shed 8 bases, J shed 1 base, and the junction held 2 bases outside the gene matches.

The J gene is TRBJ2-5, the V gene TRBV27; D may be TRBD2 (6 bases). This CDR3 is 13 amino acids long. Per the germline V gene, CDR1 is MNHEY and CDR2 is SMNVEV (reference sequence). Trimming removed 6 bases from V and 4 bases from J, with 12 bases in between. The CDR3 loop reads CASSPRLGETQYF. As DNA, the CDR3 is TGTGCCAGCAGCCCGAGACTAGGAGAGACCCAGTACTTC.

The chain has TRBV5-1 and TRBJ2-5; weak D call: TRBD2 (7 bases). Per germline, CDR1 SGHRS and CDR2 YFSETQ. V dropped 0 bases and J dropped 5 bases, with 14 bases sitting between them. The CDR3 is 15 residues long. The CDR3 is CASSLDTGRVETQYF. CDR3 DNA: TGCGCCAGCAGCTTGGATACAGGGAGGGTTGAGACCCAGTACTTC.

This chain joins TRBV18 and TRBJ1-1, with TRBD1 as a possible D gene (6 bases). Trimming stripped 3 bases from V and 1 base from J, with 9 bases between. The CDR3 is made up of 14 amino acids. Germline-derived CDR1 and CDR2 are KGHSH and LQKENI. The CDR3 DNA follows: TGTGCCAGCTCACCCAGGACAGAGAACACTGAAGCTTTCTTT. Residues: CASSPRTENTEAFF.

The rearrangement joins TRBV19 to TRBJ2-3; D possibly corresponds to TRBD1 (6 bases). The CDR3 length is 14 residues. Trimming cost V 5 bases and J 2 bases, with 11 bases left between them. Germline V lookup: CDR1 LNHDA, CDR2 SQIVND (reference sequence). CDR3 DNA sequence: TGTGCCAGTAGTCCACAGGGTATCACAGATACGCAGTATTTT. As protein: CASSPQGITDTQYF.

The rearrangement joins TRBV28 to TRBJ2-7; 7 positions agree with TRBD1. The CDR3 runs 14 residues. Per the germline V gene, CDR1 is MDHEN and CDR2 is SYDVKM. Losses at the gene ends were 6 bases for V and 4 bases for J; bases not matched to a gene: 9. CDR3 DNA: TGTGCCAGCAGCCCAACAGGGGAGAGGTACGAGCAGTACTTC. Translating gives CASSPTGERYEQYF.

This CDR3 is CASSLAQGTKGYTF. The DNA of the CDR3 is TGTGCCAGCAGCTTAGCGCAGGGGACGAAAGGCTACACCTTC. The V call is TRBV7-2, the J call TRBJ1-2, with D perhaps TRBD1 (6 bases). CDR1 is SGHTA and CDR2 is FQGNSA in the germline V gene. The CDR3 loop spans 14 amino acids. V lost 0 bases, J lost 8 bases, and 13 bases lay in between.

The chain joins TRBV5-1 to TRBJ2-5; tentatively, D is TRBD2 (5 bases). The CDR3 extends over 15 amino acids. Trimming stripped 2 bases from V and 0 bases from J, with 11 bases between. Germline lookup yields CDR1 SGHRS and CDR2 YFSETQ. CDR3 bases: TGCGCCAGCAGCTTTGACACTAGGTACCAAGAGACCCAGTACTTC. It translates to CASSFDTRYQETQYF.

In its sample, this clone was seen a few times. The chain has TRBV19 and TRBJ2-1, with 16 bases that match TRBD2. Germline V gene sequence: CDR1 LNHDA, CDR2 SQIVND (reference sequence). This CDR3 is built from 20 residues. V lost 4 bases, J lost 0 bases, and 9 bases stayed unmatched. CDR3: CASSKLPGLAGGGSYNEQFF. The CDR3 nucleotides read TGTGCCAGTAGTAAACTACCGGGACTAGCGGGAGGGGGCTCCTACAATGAGCAGTTCTTC.

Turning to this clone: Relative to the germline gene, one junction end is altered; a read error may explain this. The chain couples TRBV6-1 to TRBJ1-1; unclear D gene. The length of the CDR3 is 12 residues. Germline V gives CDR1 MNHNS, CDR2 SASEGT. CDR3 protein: CASSEVNTEAFF. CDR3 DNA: TGTGCCAGCAGCGAAGTAAACACTGAAGCTTTCTTT.

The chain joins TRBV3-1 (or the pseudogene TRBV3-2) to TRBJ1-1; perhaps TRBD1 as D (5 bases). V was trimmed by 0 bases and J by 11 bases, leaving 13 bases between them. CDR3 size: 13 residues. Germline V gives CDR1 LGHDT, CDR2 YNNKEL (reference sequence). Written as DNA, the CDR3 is TGTGCCAGCAGCCAAGATGATGGGGCGCGGGCTTTCTTT. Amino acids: CASSQDDGARAFF.

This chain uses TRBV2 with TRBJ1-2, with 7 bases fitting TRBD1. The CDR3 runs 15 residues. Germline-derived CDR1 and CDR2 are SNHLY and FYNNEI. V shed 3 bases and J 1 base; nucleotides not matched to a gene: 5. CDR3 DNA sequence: TGTGCCAGCAGTGAGTACAGGGGCCTTAACTATGGCTACACCTTC. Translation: CASSEYRGLNYGYTF.

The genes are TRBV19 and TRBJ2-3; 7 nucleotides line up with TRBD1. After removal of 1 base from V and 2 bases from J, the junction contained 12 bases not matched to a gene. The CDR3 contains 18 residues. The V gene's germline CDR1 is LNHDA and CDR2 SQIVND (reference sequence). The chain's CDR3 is CASSIGPRDSWDTDTQYF. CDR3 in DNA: TGTGCCAGTAGTATAGGCCCTAGGGACAGCTGGGACACAGATACGCAGTATTTT.

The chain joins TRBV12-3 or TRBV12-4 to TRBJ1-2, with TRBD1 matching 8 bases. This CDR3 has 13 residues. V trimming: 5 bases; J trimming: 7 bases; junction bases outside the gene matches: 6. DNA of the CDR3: TGTGCCAGCAGTCTTCGGACAGGGATTGGCTACACCTTC. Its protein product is CASSLRTGIGYTF.

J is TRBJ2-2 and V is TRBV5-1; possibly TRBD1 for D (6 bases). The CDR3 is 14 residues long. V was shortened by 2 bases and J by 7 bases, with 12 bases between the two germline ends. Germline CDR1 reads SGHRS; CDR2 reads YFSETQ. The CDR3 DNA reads TGCGCCAGCAGCTTCGCAGGGGACGGCGGGGAGCTGTTTTTT. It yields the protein CASSFAGDGGELFF.

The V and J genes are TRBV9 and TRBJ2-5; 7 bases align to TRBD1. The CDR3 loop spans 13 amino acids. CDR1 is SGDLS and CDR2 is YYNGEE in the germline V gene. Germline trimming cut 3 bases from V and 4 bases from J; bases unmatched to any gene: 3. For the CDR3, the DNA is TGTGCCAGCAGCGGGCAGGGGGTAGAGACCCAGTACTTC. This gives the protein CASSGQGVETQYF. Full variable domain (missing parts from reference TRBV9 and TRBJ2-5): DSGVTQTPKHLITATGQRVTLRCSPRSGDLSVYWYQQSLDQGLQFLIQYYNGEERAKGNILERFSAQQFPDLHSELNLSSLELGDSALYFCASSGQGVETQYFGPGTRLLVL.

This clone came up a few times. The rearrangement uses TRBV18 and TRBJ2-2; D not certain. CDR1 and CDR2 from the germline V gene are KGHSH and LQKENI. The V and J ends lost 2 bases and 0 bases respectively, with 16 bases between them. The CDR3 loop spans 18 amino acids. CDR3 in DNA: TGTGCCAGCTCACCAAATAGGCTTACAGAGACGAACACCGGGGAGCTGTTTTTT. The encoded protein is CASSPNRLTETNTGELFF.

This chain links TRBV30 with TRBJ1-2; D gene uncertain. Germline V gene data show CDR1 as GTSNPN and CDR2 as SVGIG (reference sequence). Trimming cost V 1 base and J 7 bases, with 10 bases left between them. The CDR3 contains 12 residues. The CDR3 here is CAWSGGHPGYTF. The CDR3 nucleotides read TGTGCCTGGAGTGGCGGGCACCCTGGCTACACCTTC.

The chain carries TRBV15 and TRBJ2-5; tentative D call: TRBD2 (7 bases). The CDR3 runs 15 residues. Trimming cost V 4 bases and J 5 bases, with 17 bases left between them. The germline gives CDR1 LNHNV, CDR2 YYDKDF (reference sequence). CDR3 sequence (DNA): TGTGCCACCAGCAAGAGGGGGGGCTTAGGGGAGACCCAGTACTTC. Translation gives CATSKRGGLGETQYF.

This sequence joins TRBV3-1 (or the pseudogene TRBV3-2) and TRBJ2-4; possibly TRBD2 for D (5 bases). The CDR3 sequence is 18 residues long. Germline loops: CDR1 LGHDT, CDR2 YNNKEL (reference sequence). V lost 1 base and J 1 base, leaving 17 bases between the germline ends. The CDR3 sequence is CASSQVSEGTGAKNIQYF. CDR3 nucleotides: TGTGCCAGCAGCCAAGTTTCCGAGGGAACGGGGGCCAAAAACATTCAGTACTTC.